A selection of T cell receptor beta chains follows, all from one sample in a study of blood T cell repertoires in COVID-19. Sequencing used immunoSEQ multiplex PCR; TCRdb keeps in-frame clones, though not all of them. The sample lists some 140,000 clones; approximately 90% were seen once. The sample comprised peripheral blood. These receptors all come from a man between 65 and 80 years old with active COVID-19. CDR3s include the opening cysteine and the closing phenylalanine or tryptophan. The D gene is left open where the match is weak. The size entry is marked missing in some rows and otherwise reads once, few, many or a size class.

clone_size	j_call	v_call	d_call	cdr3_nt	cdr3_aa
NA	TRBJ2-2	TRBV7-9	TRBD2	TGTGCCAGCATTAGCGGGAGGGCCCCGGGCACCGGGGAGCTGTTTTTT	CASISGRAPGTGELFF
NA	TRBJ1-1	TRBV5-1	NA	TGCGCCAGCAGCGGACAGCGACAGAGAAGTGAAGCTTTCTTT	CASSGQRQRSEAFF
NA	TRBJ1-3	TRBV6-5	TRBD1	TGTGCCAGCAGTCGGGACAGGGGGGGAAACACCATATATTTT	CASSRDRGGNTIYF
NA	TRBJ2-1	TRBV15	TRBD1	TGTGCCACCAGCGGGGGACAGGGGTGGGGGAATGAGCAGTTCTTC	CATSGGQGWGNEQFF
NA	TRBJ1-1	TRBV6-5	TRBD1	TGTGCCAGCAGTTACGGGACAGGATGGGACACTGAAGCTTTCTTT	CASSYGTGWDTEAFF
NA	TRBJ1-2	TRBV18	NA	TGTGCCAGCTCACTATCGCTAGACAGAAGGGGTGGCTACACCTTC	CASSLSLDRRGGYTF
NA	TRBJ2-7	TRBV11-3	NA	TGTGCCAGCAGCTACGGGAACTACGAGCAGTACTTC	CASSYGNYEQYF
NA	TRBJ2-3	TRBV3-1/TRBV3-2	NA	TGTGCCAGCAGCCGTTTAGCGTCCCGGTCTATCACAGATACGCAGTATTTT	CASSRLASRSITDTQYF
NA	TRBJ1-6	TRBV5-4	NA	TGTGCCAGCAGCTTGCCCCCAGGGGCTAATTCACCCCTCCACTTT	CASSLPPGANSPLHF
NA	TRBJ2-3	TRBV5-1	TRBD1	TGCGCCAGCAGACCGACAGGGACGGGAGATACGCAGTATTTT	CASRPTGTGDTQYF
NA	TRBJ2-2	TRBV5-1	TRBD1	TGCGCCAGCAGCAATCCCGGGACAGGGGACGGGGAGCTGTTTTTT	CASSNPGTGDGELFF
NA	TRBJ1-3	TRBV19	NA	TGTGCCAGTAGTATCGACAGGAACATTGGAAACACCATATATTTT	CASSIDRNIGNTIYF
NA	TRBJ1-1	TRBV7-9	NA	TGTGCCAGCAGCCCCCGACAGTATATGAACACTGAAGCTTTCTTT	CASSPRQYMNTEAFF
NA	TRBJ2-1	TRBV12-3/TRBV12-4	TRBD2	TGTGCCAGCACCGGGACTAGCGGGAGCCAGTTCTTC	CASTGTSGSQFF
NA	TRBJ2-2	TRBV5-4	NA	TGTGCCAGCAGCTTGGACTTACCGAACACCGGGGAGCTGTTTTTT	CASSLDLPNTGELFF
NA	TRBJ1-1	TRBV5-5	NA	TGTGCCAGCAGCCCGCCCAGGGCCGCTGAAGCTTTCTTT	CASSPPRAAEAFF
NA	TRBJ1-1	TRBV18	NA	TGTGCCAGCTCACCCCCCCGAGGAGGCACTGAAGCTTTCTTT	CASSPPRGGTEAFF
NA	TRBJ2-7	TRBV3-1/TRBV3-2	TRBD1	TGTGCCAGCAGCCGGACAGGGGGGTACGAGCAGTACTTC	CASSRTGGYEQYF
NA	TRBJ2-1	TRBV28	TRBD1	TGTGCCAGCAGTTCCCAGGGGGTAGGAGTCGATGAGCAGTTCTTC	CASSSQGVGVDEQFF
NA	TRBJ2-2	TRBV29-1	NA	TGCAGCGTTGGCAATGATCGGACTGTTAACACCGGGGAGCTGTTTTTT	CSVGNDRTVNTGELFF
NA	TRBJ2-4	TRBV7-8	NA	TGTGCCAGCAGCTTAGCCCGTACGGGAGCCAAAAACATTCAGTACTTC	CASSLARTGAKNIQYF
NA	TRBJ2-5	TRBV29-1	NA	TGCAGCGTTGAATTAGTTGAGACCCAGTACTTC	CSVELVETQYF
NA	TRBJ2-4	TRBV6-4	TRBD1	TGTGCCAGCACTGGGACAGGGGGCGCAGTCATTCAGTACTTC	CASTGTGGAVIQYF
NA	TRBJ2-7	TRBV30	NA	TGTGCCTGGAGTCCCAAGGGGTACGAGCAGTACTTC	CAWSPKGYEQYF
once	TRBJ1-6	TRBV14	TRBD1	TGTGCCAGCAGCCAAGGGACAGGGATCTATAATTCACCCCTCCACTTT	CASSQGTGIYNSPLHF
NA	TRBJ1-1	TRBV7-9	TRBD1	TGTGCCAGCAGCTTACGACAGGGCATGAACACTGAAGCTTTCTTT	CASSLRQGMNTEAFF
NA	TRBJ2-1	TRBV5-8	TRBD1	TGTGCCAGCAGCTTGGGGGACAGGGGGCTGAGGGATGAGCAGTTCTTC	CASSLGDRGLRDEQFF
NA	TRBJ1-4	TRBV19	TRBD1	TGTGCCACCCAGGACAGGGCAACTAATGAAAAACTGTTTTTT	CATQDRATNEKLFF
NA	TRBJ2-7	TRBV2	TRBD1	TGTGCCAGCAGGGAAGACAGGGCCCACGAGCAGTACTTC	CASREDRAHEQYF
NA	TRBJ2-1	TRBV30	NA	TGTGCCTGGAGTGTACCAGGATACAATGAGCAGTTCTTC	CAWSVPGYNEQFF
NA	TRBJ2-1	TRBV29-1	NA	TGCAGCGTTGAAGAGGACTTGAGCTCCTACAATGAGCAGTTCTTC	CSVEEDLSSYNEQFF
NA	TRBJ1-5	TRBV6-2/TRBV6-3	TRBD1	TGTGCCAGCAGTGGGGACAGGGGGCAACAGCCCCAGCATTTT	CASSGDRGQQPQHF
NA	TRBJ2-3	TRBV5-1	NA	TGCGCCAGCAGCTTCGCGGGTCCTAGCACAGATACGCAGTATTTT	CASSFAGPSTDTQYF
NA	TRBJ1-5	TRBV18	TRBD1	TGTGCCAGCTCCCGATACCGGGACAGCAGCGATCAGCCCCAGCATTTT	CASSRYRDSSDQPQHF
NA	TRBJ2-7	TRBV18	NA	TGTGCCAGCTCGCCCCCAGGGGCTTCCAGCTCCTACGAGCAGTACTTC	CASSPPGASSSYEQYF
NA	TRBJ2-3	TRBV7-2	TRBD2	TGTGCCAGCAGCTCCCCGAGGGCGAGCGGGAGGGCCACTGATACGCAGTATTTT	CASSSPRASGRATDTQYF
NA	TRBJ2-5	TRBV5-6	NA	TGTGCCAGCAGCTTACGGGCAGGGGAAGAAGAGACCCAGTACTTC	CASSLRAGEEETQYF
NA	TRBJ2-7	TRBV7-6	TRBD2	TGTGCCAGCAGCCCGCAGACTAGCCTGAGCTCCTACGAGCAGTACTTC	CASSPQTSLSSYEQYF
few	TRBJ2-7	TRBV14	TRBD1	TGTGCCAGCAGCCAGAGACAGGGGAGACCCTACGAGCAGTACTTC	CASSQRQGRPYEQYF
NA	TRBJ1-1	TRBV5-1	TRBD1	TGCGCCAGCAGCTGGACAACAGGGGGCGGGAACACTGAAGCTTTCTTT	CASSWTTGGGNTEAFF
NA	TRBJ2-7	TRBV3-1/TRBV3-2	NA	TGTGCCAGCAGCCTTAGAGGATCCCACGAGCAGTACTTC	CASSLRGSHEQYF
NA	TRBJ1-2	TRBV5-1	TRBD1	TGCGCCAGCAGCTTGGAGGGGACAGGTCATGGCTACACCTTC	CASSLEGTGHGYTF
NA	TRBJ1-1	TRBV2	TRBD1	TGTGCCAGCAGTGGACAGACAGGGCCGAGCACTGAAGCTTTCTTT	CASSGQTGPSTEAFF
NA	TRBJ2-3	TRBV19	NA	TGTGCCAGTAGCGCAGGGACAGATACGCAGTATTTT	CASSAGTDTQYF
NA	TRBJ2-7	TRBV18	TRBD2	TGTGCCAGCTCACCAAGAAAGGCGGGAGGGCCCCTCGAGCAGTACTTC	CASSPRKAGGPLEQYF
NA	TRBJ2-1	TRBV24-1	TRBD1	TGTGCCACCAGTGGGCAGGGGGCTCGTAATGAGCAGTTCTTC	CATSGQGARNEQFF
NA	TRBJ1-1	TRBV9	NA	TGTGCCAGCAGCGTAAGGAGGAACACTGAAGCTTTCTTT	CASSVRRNTEAFF
NA	TRBJ2-7	TRBV24-1	NA	TGTGCCACCAGTGAGCCTCCCGGGGACGAGCAGTACTTC	CATSEPPGDEQYF
NA	TRBJ2-5	TRBV7-9	NA	TGTGCCAGCAGCTCTTACACCGGGGAGACCCAGTACTTC	CASSSYTGETQYF
NA	TRBJ1-4	TRBV4-1	NA	TGCGCCAGCAGCCAAGCCTTACTCGGAACTAATGAAAAACTGTTTTTT	CASSQALLGTNEKLFF
NA	TRBJ2-7	TRBV7-9	TRBD2	TGTGCCAGCAGTTATCTAGCGGGAGGGCCTTACTACGAGCAGTACTTC	CASSYLAGGPYYEQYF
NA	TRBJ1-5	TRBV6-2/TRBV6-3	NA	TGTGCCAGCAGTCCAGGGATTGTAAGCCAGCCCCAGCATTTT	CASSPGIVSQPQHF
NA	TRBJ1-4	TRBV3-1/TRBV3-2	NA	TGTGCCAGCAGCCGGGCAGGGAATGAAAAACTGTTTTTT	CASSRAGNEKLFF
NA	TRBJ2-3	TRBV7-8	TRBD2	TGTGCCAGCATTAAAAGACAGCGGGGGAATGTAGATACGCAGTATTTT	CASIKRQRGNVDTQYF
NA	TRBJ2-2	TRBV19	TRBD1	TGTGCCAGTAGTATGGGGACAGGGGGCCCCCCCGGGGAGCTGTTTTTT	CASSMGTGGPPGELFF
NA	TRBJ2-7	TRBV27	NA	TGTGCCAGCAGTCCCTCCCAGGGAAGAGACGAGCAGTACTTC	CASSPSQGRDEQYF
NA	TRBJ2-7	TRBV5-1	TRBD2	TGCGCCAGCAGCTTGGCCGGCCTAGCGGGAGTCTACGAGCAGTACTTC	CASSLAGLAGVYEQYF
NA	TRBJ2-6	TRBV4-2	TRBD1	TGTGCCAGCAGCCAAGTGCCCGGGACAGGCAACGTCCTGACTTTC	CASSQVPGTGNVLTF